The clone carrying this TCR beta chain turned up a few times. Its antigen remains unknown. The data belong to a study of beta chain features in type 1 diabetes. Study-level results: When Type 1 diabetes patients were examined, their TCRB CDR3s proved moderately but significantly shorter in all four CD4+ subsets. Patients' naive, central memory and Treg TCRB repertoires seemed closer to one another than those of healthy donors.

The CDR3 is 13 amino acids. With 5 bases clipped from V and 8 bases from J, the junction kept 8 bases outside the gene matches. Germline V CDR1 and CDR2: MNHNS, SASEGT. Every bit of the isolated RNA underwent reverse transcription, so sequencing read expressed TCRB transcripts. Method: immunoSEQ multiplex PCR; TCRdb's copy keeps in-frame clones and lacks some. Here the sample spans about 300,000 clones, 13% being singletons. Donors underwent one heparinised blood draw, about 120 mL on average. Populations obtained by sorting all exceeded 95% purity. The specimen sequenced was naive CD4+ T cells from blood. The rearrangement joins TRBV6-1 to TRBJ1-2, with TRBD1 matching 7 bases. The source is a woman aged 18-35 years with type 1 diabetes. The CDR3 loop reads CASSHDRVQGYTF. Here the CDR3 DNA reads TGTGCCAGCAGTCATGACAGGGTGCAAGGCTACACCTTC.